Shown below are 18 T cell receptor beta chains from a single sample sequenced in a study of T cell responses to AZD1222 COVID-19 vaccine. Method: immunoSEQ multiplex PCR; TCRdb's copy keeps in-frame clones and lacks some. Among approximately 96,000 clones listed, roughly 84% were seen once. The sequencing used peripheral blood, collected 28 days after the second AZD1222 dose. The receptors shown here come from an adult who received the AZD1222 COVID-19 vaccine.

The chain carries TRBV2 and TRBJ2-1; possibly TRBD2 for D (5 bases). Germline V CDR1 and CDR2: SNHLY, FYNNEI. Trimming took off 7 bases at V and 2 bases at J, with 12 bases between the two ends. The CDR3 spans 14 residues. The CDR3 DNA is TGTGCCAGCACGCCGGAGGCCACCTACAATGAGCAGTTCTTC. Translation gives CASTPEATYNEQFF.

This chain connects TRBV9 to TRBJ1-4, with unresolved D. V was cut by 0 bases and J by 4 bases, with 7 bases left in between. Germline CDR1 is SGDLS and CDR2 is YYNGEE. This CDR3 has 14 residues. The CDR3 sequence is CASSVAAVNEKLFF. As DNA, the CDR3 is TGTGCCAGCAGCGTAGCTGCCGTTAATGAAAAACTGTTTTTT.

The rearrangement links TRBV10-2 to TRBJ2-4; D might be TRBD1 or TRBD2, each matching 5 bases. This CDR3 contains 14 residues. V was pared by 10 bases and J by 8 bases, with 21 bases between. The germline CDR1 and CDR2 sequences are WSHSY and SAAADI. This CDR3 is CATLPGLTGDIQYF. The CDR3 DNA reads TGCGCCACCCTCCCGGGGCTAACCGGGGACATTCAGTACTTC.

The gene calls are TRBV2 and TRBJ2-7; D is possibly TRBD1 (6 bases). The V gene lost 6 bases and the J gene lost 5 bases, with 14 bases spanning the gap. This CDR3 has 13 residues. Germline V lookup: CDR1 SNHLY, CDR2 FYNNEI. The CDR3 DNA follows: TGTGCCAGCAGCCCCCAGGGGTTTGACGAGCAGTACTTC. Translation gives CASSPQGFDEQYF.

The chain employs TRBV28 and TRBJ1-2; D gene uncertain. This CDR3 has 14 amino acids. V was clipped by 1 base and J by 8 bases, with 14 bases between them. The germline V gene encodes CDR1 MDHEN and CDR2 SYDVKM. In DNA, the CDR3 is TGTGCCAGCAGTTTATTTAGGACCCAGATAGGCTACACCTTC. Its translation: CASSLFRTQIGYTF.

This CDR3 is CAIGGTGTDTQYF. The CDR3 coding sequence is TGTGCCATCGGAGGGACTGGGACAGATACGCAGTATTTT. This chain joins TRBV10-3 and TRBJ2-3; maybe TRBD2 (6 bases). V lost 8 bases to trimming and J lost 3 bases, with 12 bases between them. CDR3 length: 13 amino acids. In germline, CDR1 is ENHRY, CDR2 SYGVKD.

In this sample, this clone turned up once. V gene TRBV2 combines with J gene TRBJ1-1; the D gene is possibly TRBD1 (6 bases). The CDR3 extends over 14 amino acids. The ends were cut back, 3 bases at V and 5 bases at J, with 13 bases in the middle. Per germline, CDR1 SNHLY and CDR2 FYNNEI. CDR3 DNA sequence: TGTGCCAGCAGTGATGAGAGGGGGGGGACTGAAGCTTTCTTT. This translates into CASSDERGGTEAFF.

The CDR3 region is CASSPGQGRANTEAFF. CDR3 coding DNA: TGTGCCAGCTCACCCGGACAGGGCCGGGCGAACACTGAAGCTTTCTTT. V usage is TRBV18 and J usage is TRBJ1-1; 8 positions agree with TRBD1. Germline CDR1 is KGHSH and CDR2 is LQKENI. V gave up 3 bases and J gave up 1 base; unmatched junction bases: 7. The CDR3 runs 16 residues.

Turning to this clone: A junction end diverges from the germline sequence, so it may reflect a read error. The chain has TRBV12-5 and TRBJ1-6; possible D gene TRBD1, 5 bases. CDR1 LGHNT and CDR2 FRNRAP come from the germline V gene. The length of the CDR3 is 13 residues. The CDR3 region is CASGLVFEVRGDF. The CDR3 coding sequence is TGTGCTAGTGGTTTGGTTTTTGAGGTTCGGGGGGACTTT.

The V gene is TRBV6-6, the J gene TRBJ1-3, with D maybe TRBD1 (5 bases). Germline V gene lookup returns CDR1 MNHNY and CDR2 SVGAGI (reference sequence). V gave up 0 bases and J gave up 2 bases, with 8 bases separating them. CDR3 length: 15 amino acids. The CDR3 loop reads CASSYSARAGNTIYF. The CDR3 coding sequence is TGTGCCAGCAGTTACTCGGCCAGGGCTGGAAACACCATATATTTT.

This clone was seen a few times. This sequence joins TRBV27 and TRBJ2-7; 9 positions agree with TRBD2. The V gene end was trimmed by 7 bases and the J gene end by 4 bases; junction bases not matched to a gene: 14. The germline CDR1 and CDR2 sequences are MNHEY and SMNVEV (reference sequence). CDR3 length equals 16 residues. CDR3 residues: CASTPTSSGRRYEQYF. The CDR3 DNA reads TGTGCCAGCACTCCGACGAGTAGCGGGAGAAGGTACGAGCAGTACTTC.

The chain has TRBV7-6 and TRBJ2-1; 10 bases map to TRBD2. This CDR3 is built from 14 residues. Germline lookup yields CDR1 SGHVS and CDR2 FNYEAQ. V dropped 6 bases and J dropped 12; count of bases not matched to a gene: 11. CDR3 sequence (DNA): TGTGCCAGCAGTGGGACTAGCGCCGGGGTTTTGCAGTTCTTC. Translating gives CASSGTSAGVLQFF.

The rearrangement uses TRBV18 and TRBJ2-1; 11 positions match TRBD1. Unmatched junction bases numbered 1, after V lost 3 bases and J lost 6 bases. CDR1 and CDR2 (germline): KGHSH, LQKENI. The CDR3 covers 14 residues. The CDR3 region is CASSPGTGGNEQFF. CDR3 DNA sequence: TGTGCCAGCTCACCCGGGACAGGGGGCAATGAGCAGTTCTTC.

J is TRBJ1-5 and V is TRBV6-5; no firm D call. The CDR3 has 13 residues. Trimming removed 7 bases at V and 0 bases at J, with 7 bases between. The V gene's germline CDR1 is MNHEY and CDR2 SVGAGI. The CDR3 spells CASTNPSNQPQHF. The CDR3 coding sequence is TGTGCCAGCACTAATCCTAGCAATCAGCCCCAGCATTTT.

This clone was counted once. The rearrangement joins TRBV19 to TRBJ1-3; the D is unclear. With 9 bases removed from V and 0 bases from J, the gap between germline ends came to 9 bases. Germline V gene lookup returns CDR1 LNHDA and CDR2 SQIVND (reference sequence). The CDR3 extends over 13 amino acids. CDR3 DNA: TGTGCCAGCACACGGGGCTCTGGAAACACCATATATTTT. This encodes CASTRGSGNTIYF.

The chain is built from TRBV29-1 and TRBJ1-5, with TRBD1 identical over 11 bases. This CDR3 has 13 residues. Trimming at V came to 6 bases and at J to 5 bases, leaving 3 bases not matched to a gene. Germline assignment: CDR1 SQVTM and CDR2 ANQGSEA. CDR3 in amino acids: CSVTGQGDQPQHF. Written as DNA, the CDR3 is TGCAGCGTAACGGGACAGGGGGATCAGCCCCAGCATTTT.

This clone was observed a few times. The rearrangement links TRBV7-2 to TRBJ2-7; possible D gene TRBD1, 6 bases. V lost 5 bases, J lost 2 bases, and 13 bases lay in between. There are 14 residues in the CDR3. Germline V lookup: CDR1 SGHTA, CDR2 FQGNSA. The CDR3 spells CASSIQGPPYEQYF. The CDR3 DNA follows: TGTGCCAGCAGCATACAGGGCCCACCCTACGAGCAGTACTTC.

The chain carries TRBV25-1 and TRBJ2-2; no clear D gene. The CDR3 contains 11 residues. Trimming shortened V by 6 bases and J by 7 bases, and 6 bases separated the two germline ends. Germline assignment: CDR1 MGHDK and CDR2 SYGVNS. The CDR3 nucleotides read TGTGCCAGCAGGATCGGCGGGGAGCTGTTTTTT. Its translation is CASRIGGELFF.